This T cell receptor beta chain was obtained from a study of beta chain features in type 1 diabetes. Study in general: Regarding age, gender and cell yields, patients proved similar to healthy donors. Sorted cells numbering some 110 million were examined across all samples.

This clone was seen a few times. Antigen specificity is unknown. Reverse transcription of all isolated RNA meant that expressed TCRB transcripts were sequenced. The table came from immunoSEQ multiplex PCR; TCRdb's copy has only in-frame clones and leaves some out. The sample includes about 150,000 clones, 7.8% of them seen just once. Study observations and caveats: In every one of the four CD4+ subsets, TCRB CDR3s were moderately but significantly shorter in Type 1 diabetes patients. The VDJ junctions of type 1 diabetes patients carried fewer insertions and more deletions. With patients and controls alike, PCR might favor shorter templates to an equal degree.

With 5 bases clipped from V and 7 bases from J, the junction kept 5 bases outside the gene matches. Germline-derived CDR1 and CDR2 are SEHNR and FQNEAQ (reference sequence). CDR3 length equals 14 residues. The rearrangement joins TRBV7-9 to TRBJ1-5; 10 nucleotides align to TRBD1. The material sequenced was central memory CD4+ T cells from blood. The clonotype was recovered from a middle-aged woman with type 1 diabetes. The CDR3 loop reads CASSTGQGNQPQHF. The CDR3 DNA sequence: TGTGCCAGCAGCACGGGACAGGGGAACCAGCCCCAGCATTTT.